The 10 T cell receptor beta chains in this list originate from one sample, sequenced in a study of radiation and T cells in renal cell carcinoma (TCRdb year 2020). Sample time point, as interpreted from the label and publication: blood 2 weeks post-SBRT. The sample's treatment or condition label is to be understood as: 15 Gy SBRT to primary tumor, nephrectomy 4 weeks later. Library prep was done by the immunoSEQ multiplex PCR assay. Not all clones reach the TCRdb copy of this immuneACCESS table, which keeps in-frame sequences only. Checked studies attribute under half of the gap to unresolved V genes and leave the rest unexplained. The sample data list around 130,000 clones, and about 81% of these were observed just once. Less than 2.5% of the sample is in the top ten clones. This specimen was blood, taken from a patient whose treatment included radiotherapy and nephrectomy. These receptors came from a woman aged 55-70 years with renal cell carcinoma.

The genes are TRBV7-3 and TRBJ2-2; perhaps TRBD1 as D (6 bases). V dropped 5 bases and J dropped 4 bases, with 14 bases sitting between them. The CDR3 is made up of 15 amino acids. Per the germline V gene, CDR1 is SGHTA and CDR2 is FQGTGA. The CDR3 DNA follows: TGTGCCAGCAGCCCCACAGGGCGCGGCACCGGGGAGCTGTTTTTT. The encoded protein is CASSPTGRGTGELFF.

This chain uses TRBV30 with TRBJ2-2; 10 bases line up with TRBD1. The V gene end was trimmed by 0 bases and the J gene end by 5 bases; junction bases not matched to a gene: 3. Germline V lookup: CDR1 GTSNPN, CDR2 SVGIG (reference sequence). This CDR3 comprises 15 residues. The CDR3 reads CAWSVGQGNTGELFF. As DNA, the CDR3 is TGTGCCTGGAGTGTGGGACAGGGGAATACCGGGGAGCTGTTTTTT.

The rearrangement joins TRBV5-4 to TRBJ2-2; 10 bases fit TRBD2. Germline V gene data show CDR1 as SGHNT and CDR2 as YYREEE (reference sequence). The junction had 5 bases not matched to a gene; V was cut back by 8 bases and J by 7 bases. There are 13 residues in the CDR3. The CDR3 nucleotides are TGTGCCAGTGGTCCTAGCGGGAGCGGGGAGCTGTTTTTT. This sequence encodes CASGPSGSGELFF.

The chain links TRBV7-9 to TRBJ2-3; D gene ambiguous. The V and J ends lost 8 bases and 2 bases respectively, with 17 bases between them. The CDR3 loop spans 15 amino acids. Germline-derived CDR1 and CDR2 are SEHNR and FQNEAQ (reference sequence). The CDR3: CASRGERHPTDTQYF. CDR3 nucleotide sequence: TGTGCCAGCCGCGGAGAGCGACACCCCACAGATACGCAGTATTTT.

The gene calls are TRBV2 and TRBJ2-7; D is unresolved. This CDR3 region has 15 residues. The V gene lost 4 bases and the J gene lost 9 bases, with 22 bases spanning the gap. The germline CDR1 and CDR2 sequences are SNHLY and FYNNEI. CDR3 region: CASSGDALGRSGQYF. CDR3 nucleotides: TGTGCCAGCAGTGGCGACGCCCTTGGCCGCTCTGGGCAGTACTTC. Complete variable domain (other parts from reference TRBV2 and TRBJ2-7): EPEVTQTPSHQVTQMGQEVILRCVPISNHLYFYWYRQILGQKVEFLVSFYNNEISEKSEIFDDQFSVERPDGSNFTLKIRSTKLEDSAMYFCASSGDALGRSGQYFGPGTRLTVT.

The J gene is TRBJ2-2, the V gene TRBV18; possibly TRBD1 for D (5 bases). The CDR3 loop spans 15 amino acids. Germline V gene data show CDR1 as KGHSH and CDR2 as LQKENI. The V end lost 3 bases, the J end lost 3 bases, and 11 bases lay between the germline ends. CDR3 coding DNA: TGTGCCAGCTCACCCGTAGGGGCCGACACCGGGGAGCTGTTTTTT. Translation gives CASSPVGADTGELFF.

The V and J genes are TRBV21-1 and TRBJ1-5. TRBV21-1 is tagged as a pseudogene. CDR3 length equals 15 residues. The CDR3 region has the DNA TGTGCCAGCAGCAATAGAGGAAGGTGCAATCAGCCCCAGCATTTT. This gives the protein CASSNRGRCNQPQHF.

The chain links TRBV4-2 to TRBJ2-1, with TRBD2 matching 15 bases. The CDR3 covers 18 residues. Germline lookup yields CDR1 LGHNA and CDR2 YNFKEQ. With V trimmed by 4 bases and J by 1 base, 5 bases remained unmatched. The CDR3 coding sequence is TGTGCCAGCAGCCTGGGACTAGCGGGGGGCCAATCCTACAATGAGCAGTTCTTC. As protein: CASSLGLAGGQSYNEQFF.

The V call is TRBV5-1, the J call TRBJ2-2; 10 nucleotides align to TRBD1. After removal of 6 bases from V and 5 bases from J, the junction contained 7 bases not matched to a gene. CDR3 length: 15 amino acids. Germline V gene data show CDR1 as SGHRS and CDR2 as YFSETQ. CDR3 in amino acids: CASTTGTGETGELFF. The CDR3, as DNA: TGCGCCAGCACTACGGGGACAGGGGAAACCGGGGAGCTGTTTTTT.

This rearrangement joins TRBV28 to TRBJ1-5; perhaps TRBD1 as D (6 bases). Trimming shortened V by 6 bases and J by 2 bases, and 14 bases separated the two germline ends. The CDR3 contains 15 residues. The germline CDR1 and CDR2 sequences are MDHEN and SYDVKM. CDR3 DNA sequence: TGTGCCAGCAGGCGAACAGGGAAAGGCAATCAGCCCCAGCATTTT. Protein product: CASRRTGKGNQPQHF. Variable domain in full (rest from reference TRBV28 and TRBJ1-5): DVKVTQSSRYLVKRTGEKVFLECVQDMDHENMFWYRQDPGLGLRLIYFSYDVKMKEKGDIPEGYSVSREKKERFSLILESASTNQTSMYLCASRRTGKGNQPQHFGDGTRLSIL.